Below, 8 T cell receptor beta chains from the same sample are listed, as sequenced in a study of PD-L1 blockade in urothelial cancer. As to time point: pretreatment peripheral blood. The table came from immunoSEQ multiplex PCR; TCRdb's copy has only in-frame clones and leaves some out. The sample contains roughly 63,000 clones, roughly 79% of which appear only once. The specimen comprised PBMCs, sampled around atezolizumab (anti-PD-L1) treatment. The receptors stem from a man between 65 and 85 years old with urothelial cancer.

The chain carries TRBV5-4 and TRBJ1-2; 7 nucleotides line up with TRBD1. J lost 8 bases, V lost 3 bases, and 10 bases had no gene match. Germline CDR1 reads SGHNT; CDR2 reads YYREEE (reference sequence). This CDR3 is 14 amino acids long. CDR3 nucleotide sequence: TGTGCCAGCAGCTCAGACAGGGAGGCTAGGGGCTACACCTTC. Its translation is CASSSDREARGYTF.

The chain has TRBV12-5 and TRBJ2-5; D possibly corresponds to TRBD2 (6 bases). The CDR3 extends over 14 amino acids. Germline V gives CDR1 LGHNT, CDR2 FRNRAP. Trimming removed 3 bases at V and 5 bases at J, with 13 bases between. The CDR3 nucleotides read TGTGCTAGTGGTTTCAACGGGGGATCGGAGACCCAGTACTTC. Translating it yields CASGFNGGSETQYF.

This chain connects TRBV25-1 to TRBJ2-5; 11 bases agree with TRBD1. V was pared by 7 bases and J by 4 bases, with 5 bases of the junction left unmatched. The CDR3 spans 14 residues. The germline V gene has CDR1 MGHDK and CDR2 SYGVNS. CDR3 protein: CASMDRGRAETQYF. The CDR3 DNA sequence: TGTGCCAGCATGGACAGGGGGCGCGCAGAGACCCAGTACTTC. The full variable domain, completed using reference TRBV25-1 and TRBJ2-5, is EADIYQTPRYLVIGTGKKITLECSQTMGHDKMYWYQQDPGMELHLIHYSYGVNSTEKGDLSSESTVSRIRTEHFPLTLESARPSHTSQYLCASMDRGRAETQYFGPGTRLLVL.

This chain connects TRBV10-3 to TRBJ2-5; 8 bases fit TRBD1. Germline values: CDR1 ENHRY, CDR2 SYGVKD. The V segment lost 2 bases and the J segment 10 bases; nucleotides outside the gene matches: 18. The CDR3 contains 17 residues. The CDR3 reads CAISEGAGTGAREGQYF. CDR3 nucleotide sequence: TGTGCCATCAGTGAGGGGGCCGGGACAGGAGCAAGAGAAGGCCAGTACTTC.

This chain joins TRBV5-1 and TRBJ1-1; D remains unclear. The CDR3 is 15 residues long. Trimming removed 4 bases at V and 2 bases at J, with 15 bases between. From germline, CDR1 is SGHRS and CDR2 YFSETQ. Here the CDR3 DNA reads TGCGCCAGCAGCCTTTTACAGATACGTAACACTGAAGCTTTCTTT. Translated: CASSLLQIRNTEAFF. The variable domain in full, completed from reference TRBV5-1 and TRBJ1-1, reads KAGVTQTPRYLIKTRGQQVTLSCSPISGHRSVSWYQQTPGQGLQFLFEYFSETQRNKGNFPGRFSGRQFSNSRSEMNVSTLELGDSALYLCASSLLQIRNTEAFFGQGTRLTVV.

This clone was recorded a few times. This sequence joins TRBV9 and TRBJ2-3; TRBD1 aligns across 7 bases. This CDR3 contains 15 residues. Germline V gene sequence: CDR1 SGDLS, CDR2 YYNGEE. V trimming: 0 bases; J trimming: 3 bases; junction bases outside the gene matches: 4. CDR3 DNA: TGTGCCAGCAGCGTAGCTGGACAGGAGACAGATACGCAGTATTTT. Its protein is CASSVAGQETDTQYF.

The rearrangement joins TRBV6-1 to TRBJ2-1; TRBD1 aligns across 7 bases. Germline CDR1 reads MNHNS; CDR2 reads SASEGT. Trimming at V came to 4 bases and at J to 3 bases, leaving 3 bases not matched to a gene. This CDR3 is 14 amino acids long. CDR3 residues: CASSVGDSYNEQFF. The CDR3 bases are TGTGCCAGCAGTGTGGGGGACAGCTACAATGAGCAGTTCTTC.

The gene calls are TRBV7-9 and TRBJ2-1; perhaps TRBD1 as D (5 bases). Germline V gene data show CDR1 as SEHNR and CDR2 as FQNEAQ (reference sequence). The germline V and J ends were trimmed by 5 bases and 2 bases, with 13 bases remaining between them. The CDR3 is 15 residues long. In DNA form, the CDR3 reads TGTGCCAGCAGCACAGTCAGGGATACCTACAATGAGCAGTTCTTC. This encodes CASSTVRDTYNEQFF.